Below, 6 T cell receptor beta chains from the same sample are listed, as sequenced in a study of blood T cells in healthy people across ages. Alongside a J-beta primer mix, a sample-barcoded 5' primer served in a second PCR lasting about 6 to 11 cycles. TCRdb reprocessed the 5' RACE reads via MiXCR and lists one record per CDR3 protein. The table lists 1.5 million to 2 million distinct CDR3 sequences, just under 50% of them singletons, with approximately 2.1% in the top ten. The sample consisted of blood. These receptors were collected from a woman aged 40-49 years in good health.

This clonotype came up many times. A junction boundary mismatches the germline segment, possibly from a read error. The CDR3 nucleotides read TGTGCCAGCAGCCAAGCGGGACAGGGGGCCTACGAGCAGTACTTC. This encodes CASSQAGQGAYEQYF. V is TRBV4-3 and J is TRBJ2-7; 11 bases line up with TRBD1. CDR1 and CDR2 from the germline V gene are LGHNA and YSLEER. This CDR3 has 15 amino acids.

In DNA form, the CDR3 reads TGTGCCAGCAGCCAAGATAGGTTTGGGGGCAGAGAGCAGTTCTTC. Translated: CASSQDRFGGREQFF. The rearrangement joins TRBV14 to TRBJ2-1; a possible D gene is TRBD1 (6 bases). V lost 0 bases to trimming and J lost 10 bases, with 16 bases between them. The CDR3 totals 15 residues. CDR1 is SGHDN, CDR2 FVKESK, per germline.

This chain joins TRBV6-2 or TRBV6-3 and TRBJ1-4; D is unclear. The CDR3 runs to 14 residues. Germline V gene lookup returns CDR1 MNHEY and CDR2 SVGEGT. The V end lost 3 bases, the J end lost 3 bases, and 8 bases lay between the germline ends. The CDR3 protein is CASSYASANEKLFF. In DNA form, the CDR3 reads TGTGCCAGCAGTTATGCGTCCGCTAATGAAAAACTGTTTTTT.

The genes are TRBV20-1 and TRBJ2-7; D is unresolved. The germline V gene has CDR1 DFQATT and CDR2 SNEGSKA (reference sequence). Trimming took 4 bases from V and 2 from J, leaving 3 bases between them. The CDR3 contains 10 residues. CDR3 in DNA: TGCAGTGCTATAACCTACGAGCAGTACTTC. Translated: CSAITYEQYF.

The chain is built from TRBV11-2 and TRBJ2-1; 11 bases align to TRBD2. Germline values: CDR1 SGHAT, CDR2 FQNNGV. The CDR3 length is 17 residues. V gave up 1 base and J gave up 3 bases; unmatched junction bases: 5. The CDR3 is CASSLVTSGGYYNEQFF. The CDR3 DNA follows: TGTGCCAGCAGCTTAGTTACTAGCGGGGGATACTACAATGAGCAGTTCTTC.

This clonotype was counted only a few times. V usage is TRBV6-2 or TRBV6-3 and J usage is TRBJ1-4, with a weak D call TRBD1 (5 bases). This CDR3 contains 11 residues. V lost 4 bases to trimming and J lost 14 bases, with 11 bases between them. Germline V gene sequence: CDR1 MNHEY, CDR2 SVGEGT. CDR3: CASSSGLLLFF. DNA of the CDR3: TGTGCCAGCAGTTCGGGGCTTTTGCTGTTTTTT.